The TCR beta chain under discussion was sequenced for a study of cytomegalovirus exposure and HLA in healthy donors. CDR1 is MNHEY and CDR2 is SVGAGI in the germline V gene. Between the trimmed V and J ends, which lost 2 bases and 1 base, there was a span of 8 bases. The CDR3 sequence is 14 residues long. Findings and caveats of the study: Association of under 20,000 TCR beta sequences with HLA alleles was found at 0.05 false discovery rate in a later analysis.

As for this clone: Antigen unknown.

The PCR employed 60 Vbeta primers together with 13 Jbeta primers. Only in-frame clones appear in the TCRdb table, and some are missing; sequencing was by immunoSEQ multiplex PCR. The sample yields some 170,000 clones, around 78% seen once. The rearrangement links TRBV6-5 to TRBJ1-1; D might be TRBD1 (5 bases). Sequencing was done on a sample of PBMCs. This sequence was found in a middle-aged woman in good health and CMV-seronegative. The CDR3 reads CASSYRGRNTEAFF. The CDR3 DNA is TGTGCCAGCAGTTACAGGGGTCGGAACACTGAAGCTTTCTTT.